The 25 T cell receptor beta chains listed next were all sequenced from one sample in a study of T cells after yellow fever vaccination. TCRdb called the 5' RACE reads again in MiXCR, with one record for every CDR3 protein. The data contain about 300,000 distinct CDR3 sequences, about 10% of them singletons. Sequenced here: CD4+ T cells sorted from PBMCs, sampled 5 days after the yellow fever booster vaccination. The receptors here all came from a man between 18 and 29 years old who received the YFV17D yellow fever vaccine.

This clonotype was counted between two and nine times. The chain uses TRBV2 and TRBJ1-5; no clear D. The CDR3 runs to 15 residues. Germline V gene lookup returns CDR1 SNHLY and CDR2 FYNNEI. V was trimmed by 4 bases and J by 1 base, leaving 11 bases between them. CDR3 coding DNA: TGTGCCAGCAGTGCGTTTGCGGGAAGCAATCAGCCCCAGCATTTT. Residues: CASSAFAGSNQPQHF.

The chain recombines TRBV5-1 with TRBJ1-3; 9 bases agree with TRBD1. CDR1 is SGHRS, CDR2 YFSETQ, per germline. This CDR3 comprises 15 residues. V lost 4 bases to trimming and J lost 2 bases; unmatched junction nucleotides: 4. CDR3: CASSVQGAPGNTIYF. The CDR3 coding sequence is TGCGCCAGCAGCGTACAGGGGGCTCCTGGAAACACCATATATTTT.

This rearrangement joins TRBV12-3 or TRBV12-4 to TRBJ2-2, with TRBD1 identical over 11 bases. The ends lost 5 bases at V and 6 bases at J; junction bases unmatched: 8. The CDR3 has 16 residues. CDR3 protein: CASSVGQGGDAGELFF. As DNA, the CDR3 is TGTGCCAGCAGTGTGGGACAGGGGGGGGACGCCGGGGAGCTGTTTTTT.

The table lists this clonotype with many counts. The J gene is TRBJ2-1, the V gene TRBV9, with TRBD1 as a possible D gene (5 bases). V lost 4 bases to trimming and J lost 6 bases, with 14 bases between them. This CDR3 has 14 amino acids. Germline assignment: CDR1 SGDLS and CDR2 YYNGEE. The CDR3 is CASSLRVGANEQFF. CDR3 in DNA: TGTGCCAGCAGCCTTAGAGTAGGGGCCAATGAGCAGTTCTTC.

This clonotype was observed a few times. The rearrangement joins TRBV4-3 to TRBJ2-2, with a possible D match to TRBD2 (5 bases). V lost 1 base to trimming and J lost 3 bases, with 9 bases between them. CDR3 length: 15 residues. Germline lookup yields CDR1 LGHNA and CDR2 YSLEER. The CDR3 loop is CASSQGTLHTGELFF. In DNA form, the CDR3 reads TGCGCCAGCAGCCAAGGGACTCTCCACACCGGGGAGCTGTTTTTT.

The chain links TRBV20-1 to TRBJ2-7; maybe TRBD2 (6 bases). CDR1 DFQATT and CDR2 SNEGSKA come from the germline V gene (reference sequence). The CDR3 loop spans 13 amino acids. The V end was cut by 3 bases, the J end by 2 bases, with 11 bases between. The CDR3 sequence is CSARGGLTYEQYV. For the CDR3, the DNA is TGCAGTGCTAGGGGAGGTTTGACCTACGAGCAGTACGTC.

This sequence joins TRBV18 and TRBJ1-6; 9 bases are a match to TRBD1. In germline, CDR1 is KGHSH, CDR2 LQKENI. Trimming at V came to 3 bases and at J to 10 bases, leaving 13 bases not matched to a gene. The CDR3 runs to 17 residues. The CDR3: CASSPSIGQGSQSPLHF. CDR3 nucleotides: TGTGCCAGCTCACCCTCCATCGGACAGGGGTCTCAATCACCCCTCCACTTT.

This sequence joins TRBV7-2 and TRBJ1-5; TRBD1 might be the D (5 bases). The germline V and J ends were trimmed by 5 bases and 6 bases, with 17 bases remaining between them. The CDR3 runs 15 residues. The germline V gene has CDR1 SGHTA and CDR2 FQGNSA. The CDR3 protein is CASSPRQVGGQPQHF. For the CDR3, the DNA is TGTGCCAGCAGCCCCCGCCAGGTTGGGGGTCAGCCCCAGCATTTT.

Many counts were recorded for this clonotype. V usage is TRBV20-1 and J usage is TRBJ2-7, with D possibly matching TRBD2 (6 bases). The germline V gene has CDR1 DFQATT and CDR2 SNEGSKA (reference sequence). Deletions cut 2 bases from V and 0 bases from J, with 11 bases between. This CDR3 is built from 14 residues. In DNA form, the CDR3 reads TGCAGTGCTAGAAGGGCGGGGAGCTCCTACGAGCAGTACTTC. This encodes CSARRAGSSYEQYF.

The gene calls are TRBV6-5 and TRBJ2-5, with 7 bases matching TRBD1. The ends lost 2 bases at V and 0 bases at J; junction bases unmatched: 6. Looked up from germline, CDR1 is MNHEY and CDR2 is SVGAGI. The CDR3 is 16 amino acids. CDR3 region: CASSYGHRGYQETQYF. Written as DNA, the CDR3 is TGTGCCAGCAGTTACGGCCACAGGGGATACCAAGAGACCCAGTACTTC.

The gene calls are TRBV10-3 and TRBJ2-2; 10 positions match TRBD2. The V segment lost 2 bases and the J segment 4 bases; nucleotides outside the gene matches: 1. The CDR3 extends over 15 amino acids. Germline CDR1 reads ENHRY; CDR2 reads SYGVKD. The CDR3 reads CAISETSGATGELFF. The DNA of the CDR3 is TGTGCCATCAGTGAGACTAGCGGGGCCACCGGGGAGCTGTTTTTT.

The sample holds many counts of this clonotype. This chain connects TRBV6-2 or TRBV6-3 to TRBJ2-7; 10 bases match TRBD2. The CDR3 has 14 amino acids. V lost 7 bases and J lost 3; bases outside the gene matches: 6. Germline V CDR1 and CDR2: MNHEY, SVGEGT. Here the CDR3 DNA reads TGTGCCAGCACCAGACTAGCGGGTGGCTACGAGCAGTACTTC. Residues: CASTRLAGGYEQYF.

This clonotype showed up many times. The J gene is TRBJ1-5, the V gene TRBV7-2; possibly TRBD1 for D (6 bases). V lost 2 bases, J lost 1 base, and 9 bases lay in between. This CDR3 spans 15 amino acids. In germline, CDR1 is SGHTA, CDR2 FQGNSA. CDR3 residues: CASSLPDRSNQPQHF. The CDR3 DNA follows: TGTGCCAGCAGCTTACCCGACAGGAGCAATCAGCCCCAGCATTTT.

The table lists this clonotype with a few counts. The gene calls are TRBV18 and TRBJ1-1, with 9 bases that match TRBD1. CDR1 and CDR2 from the germline V gene are KGHSH and LQKENI. The CDR3 is 17 residues long. Trimming at V came to 4 bases and at J to 0 bases, leaving 9 bases not matched to a gene. The CDR3 spells CASSLGQGPGMNTEAFF. CDR3 nucleotides: TGTGCCAGCTCACTCGGACAGGGGCCGGGGATGAACACTGAAGCTTTCTTT.

The V call is TRBV4-3, the J call TRBJ2-7; D remains unclear. Trimming stripped 5 bases from V and 0 bases from J, with 5 bases between. The CDR3 totals 12 residues. Germline lookup yields CDR1 LGHNA and CDR2 YSLEER. The CDR3 nucleotides are TGCGCCAGCAGCACCCTCTCCTACGAGCAGTACTTC. Amino acids: CASSTLSYEQYF.

This clonotype turned up a few times. The rearrangement links TRBV6-5 to TRBJ2-7, with D tentatively TRBD1 (5 bases). This CDR3 spans 15 amino acids. Germline-derived CDR1 and CDR2 are MNHEY and SVGAGI. Trimming cost V 0 bases and J 6 bases, with 15 bases left between them. The DNA of the CDR3 is TGTGCCAGCAGTTACTCGAGACAGATTGGCCTCGAGCAGTACTTC. Translating it yields CASSYSRQIGLEQYF.

This clonotype has just a few counts. The chain joins TRBV6-5 to TRBJ1-6, with unresolved D. CDR1 is MNHEY and CDR2 is SVGAGI in the germline V gene. V lost 2 bases, J lost 5 bases, and 13 bases lay in between. The CDR3 totals 16 residues. The CDR3 protein is CASSYGRRPNNSPLHF. The CDR3 DNA follows: TGTGCCAGCAGTTACGGGCGGAGGCCCAATAATTCACCCCTCCACTTT.

The genes are TRBV20-1 and TRBJ2-3; D not resolved. The CDR3 has 13 residues. Germline V gene lookup returns CDR1 DFQATT and CDR2 SNEGSKA (reference sequence). V lost 0 bases and J 2 bases, leaving 6 bases between the germline ends. Here the CDR3 DNA reads TGCAGTGCTAGAGATCGAACCACAGATACGCAGTATTTT. Its protein is CSARDRTTDTQYF.

The chain joins TRBV24-1 to TRBJ2-3, with D perhaps being TRBD1 or TRBD2 (6 bases each). The CDR3 contains 12 residues. V was cut by 9 bases and J by 8 bases, with 14 bases left in between. Germline V gene sequence: CDR1 KGHDR, CDR2 SFDVKD. The CDR3 region is CATRGPGSTQYF. DNA of the CDR3: TGTGCCACCCGGGGGCCGGGATCTACGCAGTATTTT.

This clonotype was counted many times. V is TRBV11-2 and J is TRBJ1-1; the D is unclear. The CDR3 has 15 amino acids. Trimming took 6 bases from V and 0 from J, leaving 14 bases between them. Per the germline V gene, CDR1 is SGHAT and CDR2 is FQNNGV. The CDR3 bases are TGTGCCAGCAGTCTTAATAGCGTCCTGAACACTGAAGCTTTCTTT. The encoded protein is CASSLNSVLNTEAFF. The full variable domain, rest sourced from reference TRBV11-2 and TRBJ1-1, is EAGVAQSPRYKIIEKRQSVAFWCNPISGHATLYWYQQILGQGPKLLIQFQNNGVVDDSQLPKDRFSAERLKGVDSTLKIQPAKLEDSAVYLCASSLNSVLNTEAFFGQGTRLTVV.

In this sample, this clonotype turned up a few times. The V call is TRBV4-1, the J call TRBJ1-5, with TRBD1 as a possible D gene (6 bases). Germline V gene lookup returns CDR1 MGHRA and CDR2 YSYEKL. The ends were cut back, 0 bases at V and 2 bases at J, with 11 bases in the middle. The CDR3 is made up of 16 amino acids. Here the CDR3 DNA reads TGCGCCAGCAGCCAAGATGGGGGGCTCGGCAATCAGCCCCAGCATTTT. This codes for CASSQDGGLGNQPQHF.

The rearrangement uses TRBV5-1 and TRBJ2-1; 9 bases map to TRBD2. With 2 bases clipped from V and 8 bases from J, the junction kept 8 bases outside the gene matches. This CDR3 contains 15 residues. Per germline, CDR1 SGHRS and CDR2 YFSETQ. The CDR3 coding sequence is TGCGCCAGCAGCTTTGGCGGGGGGGCGGCTCATGAGCAGTTCTTC. Translated: CASSFGGGAAHEQFF.

The chain has TRBV4-2 and TRBJ2-3; D remains ambiguous. The CDR3 contains 13 residues. In germline, CDR1 is LGHNA, CDR2 YNFKEQ. Between the trimmed V and J ends, which lost 2 bases and 4 bases, there was a span of 7 bases. CDR3 protein: CASSQFRADTQYF. CDR3 coding DNA: TGTGCCAGCAGCCAATTCCGGGCAGATACGCAGTATTTT.

This clonotype was observed many times. The chain uses TRBV6-2 or TRBV6-3 and TRBJ2-3; the D is unclear. Germline loops: CDR1 MNHEY, CDR2 SVGEGT. This CDR3 is 15 amino acids long. V lost 7 bases, J lost 0 bases, and 14 bases lay in between. Here the CDR3 reads CASTRVPVSTDTQYF. The CDR3 bases are TGTGCCAGCACCCGGGTACCCGTTAGCACAGATACGCAGTATTTT.

This chain links TRBV12-3 or TRBV12-4 with TRBJ2-1, with 7 bases aligning to TRBD2. The CDR3 sequence is 15 residues long. J gave up 3 bases and V 3 bases, and 5 bases lay outside the gene matches. CDR3 sequence reads: CASSFLWGGYNEQFF. CDR3 nucleotides: TGTGCCAGCAGTTTTCTATGGGGGGGCTACAATGAGCAGTTCTTC.